The entry below gives a single TCR beta chain sequence along with its context. Its antigen is still unknown. The data are from a study of CD8 T cells in ankylosing spondylitis. Study findings and constraints: Clones linked to disease, bearing a CD8+ phenotype, were relatively rare in peripheral blood. Ankylosing spondylitis blood appeared to be characterized by a TCR beta motif of roughly eight highly homologous variants. Prior literature has documented some motif variants in synovial fluid and blood from reactive arthritis.

Molecular-barcoded quantitative 5'-RACE produced these TCR beta libraries. TCRdb re-derived calls from the 5' RACE reads in MiXCR, one entry per CDR3 protein. The table shows 300,000 to 400,000 distinct CDR3 sequences, with around 10% occurring only once. Germline-derived CDR1 and CDR2 are SGHDT and YYEEEE. The V gene lost 2 bases and the J gene lost 0 bases, with 6 bases spanning the gap. This CDR3 spans 15 amino acids. The sequenced sample was blood, either unsorted or a sorted T cell fraction (not recorded which). The sequence came from a female donor with ankylosing spondylitis or in good health (not recorded which). This rearrangement joins TRBV5-6 to TRBJ2-6; D might be TRBD2 (5 bases). CDR3 region: CASSFGVSGANVLTF. The CDR3 DNA reads as TGTGCCAGCAGCTTCGGGGTCTCTGGGGCCAACGTCCTGACTTTC.